The text below deals with one TCR beta chain. TCRdb's copy holds only in-frame clones and misses some; the assay was immunoSEQ multiplex PCR. The sample lists tens of thousands of clones, 89% occurring once. These data come from a study of blood T cell repertoires in COVID-19. Study at large: PBMCs, B-cell-depleted T cells, or T cells provided the cDNA or gDNA that made up the material.

The CDR3 is made up of 13 amino acids. V lost 2 bases, J lost 6 bases, and 13 bases lay in between. CDR1 and CDR2 from the germline V gene are GTSNPN and SVGIG (reference sequence). The sequence was obtained from a woman aged 60-75 years with COVID-19, enrolled during active disease. The sequenced material came from peripheral blood. This chain joins TRBV30 and TRBJ1-1, with D tentatively TRBD1 (5 bases). The DNA of the CDR3 is TGTGCCTGGAGTCCGTCCGGAGGGGCTGAAGCTTTCTTT. Translation: CAWSPSGGAEAFF. Complete variable domain (other parts from reference TRBV30 and TRBJ1-1): SQTIHQWPATLVQPVGSPLSLECTVEGTSNPNLYWYRQAAGRGLQLLFYSVGIGQISSEVPQNLSASRPQDRQFILSSKKLLLSDSGFYLCAWSPSGGAEAFFGQGTRLTVV.